One sample yielded the 21 T cell receptor beta chains listed below, sequenced in a study of shared clonotypes between healthy human individuals. The table came from immunoSEQ multiplex PCR; TCRdb's copy has only in-frame clones and leaves some out. The sample consists of roughly 1,800,000 clones, about 95% of them appearing once. Naive CD8 cells comprised CD45RO-negative, CCR7-positively selected cells, excluding terminally differentiated effector memory CD45RA+ cells. Specimen: naive CD8+ T cells sorted from blood. These receptors all come from a man between 18 and 29 years old in good health.

The sample holds one count of this clone. The chain has TRBV10-3 and TRBJ2-6; D is unresolved. Trimming cost V 7 bases and J 0 bases, with 1 base left between them. The CDR3 spans 12 residues. CDR1 ENHRY and CDR2 SYGVKD come from the germline V gene. The CDR3 coding sequence is TGTGCCATCACCTCTGGGGCCAACGTCCTGACTTTC. This translates into CAITSGANVLTF.

V is TRBV2 and J is TRBJ1-4, with 7 bases lining up with TRBD1. V was clipped by 8 bases and J by 5 bases; unmatched bases: 5. CDR3 length: 13 residues. The V gene's germline CDR1 is SNHLY and CDR2 FYNNEI. The CDR3 region is CASHDRVNEKLFF. In DNA, the CDR3 is TGTGCCAGCCATGACAGGGTAAATGAAAAACTGTTTTTT.

This sequence joins TRBV7-9 and TRBJ2-7; D may be TRBD1 (6 bases). Trimming shortened V by 4 bases and J by 2 bases, and 18 bases separated the two germline ends. The germline V gene encodes CDR1 SEHNR and CDR2 FQNEAQ (reference sequence). The CDR3 consists of 16 residues. DNA for the CDR3: TGTGCCAGCAGCTCATCAGGGGATCGGTTGGCCTACGAGCAGTACTTC. Its translation is CASSSSGDRLAYEQYF. Together with reference TRBV7-9 and TRBJ2-7, the CDR3 gives the full variable domain: DTGVSQNPRHKITKRGQNVTFRCDPISEHNRLYWYRQTLGQGPEFLTYFQNEAQLEKSRLLSDRFSAERPKGSFSTLEIQRTEQGDSAMYLCASSSSGDRLAYEQYFGPGTRLTVT.

The chain recombines TRBV7-9 with TRBJ2-7; 8 bases are shared with TRBD1. The J segment lost 0 bases and the V segment lost 5 bases, leaving 15 bases of the junction unmatched. The V gene's germline CDR1 is SEHNR and CDR2 FQNEAQ (reference sequence). CDR3 size: 18 residues. In nucleotides, the CDR3 is TGTGCCAGCAGCCCCGGACAGGGCCTTACACCGAGCTCCTACGAGCAGTACTTC. It codes for CASSPGQGLTPSSYEQYF. Together with reference TRBV7-9 and TRBJ2-7, the CDR3 gives the full variable domain: DTGVSQNPRHKITKRGQNVTFRCDPISEHNRLYWYRQTLGQGPEFLTYFQNEAQLEKSRLLSDRFSAERPKGSFSTLEIQRTEQGDSAMYLCASSPGQGLTPSSYEQYFGPGTRLTVT.

As to this clone: In the same sample, other DNA sequences code for this CDR3. The rearrangement joins TRBV5-1 to TRBJ2-7; D might be TRBD2 (6 bases). V was trimmed by 0 bases and J by 0 bases, leaving 10 bases between them. Germline CDR1 is SGHRS and CDR2 is YFSETQ. The CDR3 has 15 amino acids. CDR3 loop: CASSLAGGGSYEQYF. The CDR3 DNA sequence: TGCGCCAGCAGCTTGGCCGGGGGTGGCTCCTACGAGCAGTACTTC.

The gene calls are TRBV28 and TRBJ2-3; D uncertain. Trimming stripped 8 bases from V and 3 bases from J, with 15 bases between. Germline CDR1 reads MDHEN; CDR2 reads SYDVKM. This CDR3 comprises 14 residues. CDR3 sequence: CASHRLSRTDTQYF. For the CDR3, the DNA is TGTGCCAGCCACCGACTTTCCCGTACAGATACGCAGTATTTT.

V usage is TRBV7-9 and J usage is TRBJ1-1; no clear D gene. The V end was cut by 4 bases, the J end by 5 bases, with 17 bases between. The CDR3 length is 15 residues. Germline V lookup: CDR1 SEHNR, CDR2 FQNEAQ (reference sequence). The CDR3: CASSSIRGVDTEAFF. In DNA, the CDR3 is TGTGCCAGCAGCTCGATTCGGGGTGTGGATACTGAAGCTTTCTTT.

This clone was recorded only once. V is TRBV7-9 and J is TRBJ2-5; D perhaps matches TRBD2 (5 bases). CDR1 is SEHNR and CDR2 is FQNEAQ in the germline V gene (reference sequence). This CDR3 spans 16 amino acids. Between the trimmed V and J ends, which lost 5 bases and 0 bases, there was a span of 16 bases. The CDR3 loop reads CASSPGAETNQETQYF. CDR3 nucleotide sequence: TGTGCCAGCAGCCCTGGAGCGGAAACAAACCAAGAGACCCAGTACTTC. Filled out from reference TRBV7-9 and TRBJ2-5, the complete variable domain reads DTGVSQNPRHKITKRGQNVTFRCDPISEHNRLYWYRQTLGQGPEFLTYFQNEAQLEKSRLLSDRFSAERPKGSFSTLEIQRTEQGDSAMYLCASSPGAETNQETQYFGPGTRLLVL.

The genes are TRBV5-6 and TRBJ2-7; D is perhaps TRBD2 (5 bases). V lost 5 bases, J lost 7 bases, and 16 bases lay in between. The length of the CDR3 is 13 residues. Germline CDR1 SGHDT, CDR2 YYEEEE. This chain's CDR3 is CASRTGDPGEQYF. CDR3 nucleotides: TGTGCCAGCAGGACCGGCGACCCGGGGGAGCAGTACTTC.

V and J are TRBV28 and TRBJ1-2, with D possibly being TRBD1 (6 bases). The CDR3 contains 14 residues. Trimming cost V 5 bases and J 8 bases, with 18 bases left between them. Germline V CDR1 and CDR2: MDHEN, SYDVKM. The CDR3 DNA reads as TGTGCCAGCAGTCCATCCGACAGGCCCTGGGGCTACACCTTC. It encodes CASSPSDRPWGYTF.

Comment on this clone: Other DNA variants within this sample encode the same CDR3. This chain connects TRBV5-6 to TRBJ2-7, with D maybe TRBD1 (6 bases). Germline lookup yields CDR1 SGHDT and CDR2 YYEEEE. V was clipped by 3 bases and J by 0 bases, with 7 bases between them. The CDR3 is made up of 13 amino acids. The chain's CDR3 is CASSSDSSYEQYF. Here the CDR3 DNA reads TGTGCCAGCAGCTCGGACAGCTCCTACGAGCAGTACTTC.

The chain couples TRBV6-5 to TRBJ2-1; TRBD2 agrees at 8 bases. The germline gives CDR1 MNHEY, CDR2 SVGAGI. The ends lost 1 base at V and 9 bases at J; junction bases unmatched: 5. This CDR3 is built from 14 residues. The CDR3 protein is CASSYLRGDGEQFF. The CDR3 DNA sequence: TGTGCCAGCAGTTACTTGCGGGGGGATGGTGAGCAGTTCTTC.

The rearrangement joins TRBV5-6 to TRBJ2-3; D gene uncertain. Between the trimmed V and J ends, which lost 3 bases and 0 bases, there was a span of 11 bases. The CDR3 consists of 15 residues. Per the germline V gene, CDR1 is SGHDT and CDR2 is YYEEEE. For the CDR3, the DNA is TGTGCCAGCAGCTACAGCACCGGCAGCACAGATACGCAGTATTTT. As protein: CASSYSTGSTDTQYF.

This clone showed up just a few times. This rearrangement joins TRBV5-6 to TRBJ1-3; TRBD1 agrees at 7 bases. The V segment lost 4 bases and the J segment 6 bases; nucleotides outside the gene matches: 7. This CDR3 contains 14 residues. The germline gives CDR1 SGHDT, CDR2 YYEEEE. Here the CDR3 reads CASSPGQAINTIYF. CDR3 in DNA: TGTGCCAGCAGCCCCGGACAGGCAATAAACACCATATATTTT. Supplemented by reference TRBV5-6 and TRBJ1-3, the full variable domain reads DAGVTQSPTHLIKTRGQQVTLRCSPKSGHDTVSWYQQALGQGPQFIFQYYEEEERQRGNFPDRFSGHQFPNYSSELNVNALLLGDSALYLCASSPGQAINTIYFGEGSWLTVV.

This chain joins TRBV6-1 and TRBJ1-6; 12 bases are a match to TRBD1. This CDR3 has 14 amino acids. Germline CDR1 and CDR2: MNHNS and SASEGT. The V and J ends lost 6 bases and 13 bases, in that order; junction bases with no gene match: 7. The DNA for the CDR3 is TGTGCCAGCAGCGTCGGGACAGGGGGCTCCCCCCTCCACTTT. This translates into CASSVGTGGSPLHF.

V usage is TRBV10-2 and J usage is TRBJ2-3, with D unresolved. The V gene lost 3 bases and the J gene lost 4 bases, with 5 bases spanning the gap. This CDR3 region has 12 residues. Germline values: CDR1 WSHSY, CDR2 SAAADI. Written as DNA, the CDR3 is TGCGCCAGCAGTGATGCGGCAGATACGCAGTATTTT. As protein: CASSDAADTQYF.

This clone has a single count. The genes are TRBV27 and TRBJ2-3, with D perhaps TRBD1 or TRBD2 (5 bases each). The CDR3 sequence is 15 residues long. V was cut by 5 bases and J by 4 bases, with 16 bases left in between. Germline CDR1 reads MNHEY; CDR2 reads SMNVEV (reference sequence). The CDR3 protein is CASSPLLGTADTQYF. The DNA of the CDR3 is TGTGCCAGCAGTCCCCTTCTCGGGACCGCAGATACGCAGTATTTT.

This CDR3 is CASSPKAGGHYEQYF. The DNA for the CDR3 is TGTGCCAGCAGCCCAAAAGCGGGAGGCCACTACGAGCAGTACTTC. J is TRBJ2-7 and V is TRBV7-2, with TRBD2 identical over 9 bases. The CDR3 loop spans 15 amino acids. V was clipped by 5 bases and J by 3 bases; unmatched bases: 8. The germline gives CDR1 SGHTA, CDR2 FQGNSA.

The chain carries TRBV7-2 and TRBJ2-7; 9 nucleotides match TRBD2. The J segment lost 5 bases and the V segment lost 1 base, leaving 15 bases of the junction unmatched. The CDR3 covers 18 residues. Germline CDR1 is SGHTA and CDR2 is FQGNSA. CDR3 amino acids: CASSLGMAGGPLINEQYF. For the CDR3, the DNA is TGTGCCAGCAGCTTAGGAATGGCGGGAGGGCCGCTGATAAACGAGCAGTACTTC.

The chain recombines TRBV2 with TRBJ2-2; 11 positions agree with TRBD2. V was pared by 10 bases and J by 2 bases, with 12 bases of the junction left unmatched. This CDR3 is 17 amino acids long. Per the germline V gene, CDR1 is SNHLY and CDR2 is FYNNEI. The CDR3: CAIGGRLAGFNTGELFF. The CDR3 DNA sequence: TGTGCCATCGGTGGGCGACTAGCGGGGTTCAACACCGGGGAGCTGTTTTTT.

The chain is built from TRBV6-1 and TRBJ1-1; D not resolved. Trimming cost V 5 bases and J 5 bases, with 12 bases left between them. The germline V gene has CDR1 MNHNS and CDR2 SASEGT. The CDR3 spans 13 residues. CDR3: CASSMGSRTEAFF. DNA for the CDR3: TGTGCCAGCAGTATGGGTTCAAGGACTGAAGCTTTCTTT.